The 20 T cell receptor beta chains below all came from one sample that was sequenced in a study of CD8+ T cells in alopecia areata. Sample treatment: oral pan-JAK inhibitor, 5-10 mg twice daily. As the sequencing template, cDNA was produced by extracting RNA and reverse transcribing it. Produced via immunoSEQ multiplex PCR; TCRdb's table is partial and in-frame only. Seen here are about 190,000 clones, approximately 56% observed once, and the top ten hold over 0.55%. The sample consisted of CD4+ T cells sorted from blood, taken at week 4, from a patient treated with tofacitinib. The receptors were sampled from a human donor with alopecia areata.

The chain is built from TRBV5-1 and TRBJ2-5; 9 bases line up with TRBD1. The germline CDR1 and CDR2 sequences are SGHRS and YFSETQ. The CDR3 covers 14 residues. Trimming removed 6 bases from V and 3 bases from J; junction bases left unmatched: 6. This CDR3 reads CASTYGTGKETQYF. The CDR3 DNA follows: TGCGCCAGCACCTATGGGACAGGGAAAGAGACCCAGTACTTC.

The chain carries TRBV15 and TRBJ2-6; 7 bases align to TRBD1. Germline CDR1 is LNHNV and CDR2 is YYDKDF (reference sequence). The V gene end was trimmed by 5 bases and the J gene end by 2 bases; junction bases not matched to a gene: 3. The CDR3 contains 15 residues. The CDR3 loop reads CATSAGQAGANVLTF. CDR3 coding DNA: TGTGCCACCAGCGCTGGACAGGCTGGGGCCAACGTCCTGACTTTC.

The chain combines TRBV7-2 with TRBJ2-3, with TRBD2 as a possible D gene (6 bases). Trimming removed 1 base at V and 4 bases at J, with 15 bases between. The CDR3 is 16 amino acids. Germline CDR1 reads SGHTA; CDR2 reads FQGNSA. CDR3 sequence (DNA): TGTGCCAGCAGCTTAGGGGTGGGGGGATCCCCAGATACGCAGTATTTT. This sequence encodes CASSLGVGGSPDTQYF.

This chain uses TRBV9 with TRBJ2-1, with 7 bases that match TRBD1. After removal of 0 bases from V and 8 bases from J, the junction contained 5 bases not matched to a gene. Germline V gene lookup returns CDR1 SGDLS and CDR2 YYNGEE. The CDR3 is made up of 14 amino acids. The CDR3 DNA reads TGTGCCAGCAGCGTAGCCCAGGGGGTCTATGAGCAGTTCTTC. It yields the protein CASSVAQGVYEQFF. Using reference TRBV9 and TRBJ2-1 for the parts outside the CDR3, the full variable domain is DSGVTQTPKHLITATGQRVTLRCSPRSGDLSVYWYQQSLDQGLQFLIQYYNGEERAKGNILERFSAQQFPDLHSELNLSSLELGDSALYFCASSVAQGVYEQFFGPGTRLTVL.

The chain employs TRBV5-1 and TRBJ1-2, with 7 bases matching TRBD1. The CDR3 runs 13 residues. Per germline, CDR1 SGHRS and CDR2 YFSETQ. The J segment lost 4 bases and the V segment lost 4 bases, leaving 4 bases of the junction unmatched. The CDR3 DNA sequence: TGCGCCAGCAGCCCAGGACAGGCCTATGGCTACACCTTC. Translating it yields CASSPGQAYGYTF.

The chain combines TRBV7-9 with TRBJ2-5; 11 bases match TRBD2. The CDR3 has 13 residues. Unmatched junction bases numbered 1, after V lost 6 bases and J lost 4 bases. Germline-derived CDR1 and CDR2 are SEHNR and FQNEAQ (reference sequence). DNA of the CDR3: TGTGCCAGCAGACTAGCGGGAGCAGAGACCCAGTACTTC. It specifies CASRLAGAETQYF.

The rearrangement links TRBV4-1 to TRBJ2-1; 12 nucleotides line up with TRBD2. V lost 2 bases to trimming and J lost 6 bases; unmatched junction nucleotides: 5. The CDR3 runs to 16 residues. Germline V gene sequence: CDR1 MGHRA, CDR2 YSYEKL. The CDR3 nucleotides are TGCGCCAGCAGCCAATCTAGCGGGAGGGGGGCCAATGAGCAGTTCTTC. Translation gives CASSQSSGRGANEQFF.

V and J are TRBV5-1 and TRBJ1-1; D gene unclear. The CDR3 has 14 amino acids. Deletions cut 1 base from V and 4 bases from J, with 11 bases between. Germline V gene sequence: CDR1 SGHRS, CDR2 YFSETQ. Here the CDR3 DNA reads TGCGCCAGCAGCTTGACGGGGTATGGCACTGAAGCTTTCTTT. This gives the protein CASSLTGYGTEAFF.

This chain uses TRBV7-9 with TRBJ2-7; perhaps TRBD1 as D (6 bases). CDR1 and CDR2 from the germline V gene are SEHNR and FQNEAQ (reference sequence). The CDR3 extends over 12 amino acids. Trimming took 1 base from V and 9 from J, leaving 10 bases between them. CDR3 sequence reads: CASSLEQGRQYF. The CDR3 DNA follows: TGTGCCAGCAGCTTAGAACAGGGAAGGCAGTACTTC.

As concerns this clone: One junction end disagrees with the germline gene, perhaps due to a read error. This sequence joins TRBV6-5 and TRBJ1-1; D is undetermined. The CDR3 totals 13 residues. Germline CDR1 is MNHEY and CDR2 is SVGAGI. CDR3 amino acids: CASTQGTWTEAFF. In DNA form, the CDR3 reads TGTGCCAGCACCCAAGGCACTTGGACTGAGGCTTTCTTT.

The chain recombines TRBV30 with TRBJ1-5; the D gene is possibly TRBD1 (5 bases). This CDR3 spans 15 amino acids. The V gene's germline CDR1 is GTSNPN and CDR2 SVGIG (reference sequence). Trimming took off 3 bases at V and 6 bases at J, with 18 bases between the two ends. CDR3: CAWSNKGLKVQPQHF. In DNA, the CDR3 is TGTGCCTGGAGCAACAAGGGGCTAAAGGTTCAGCCCCAGCATTTT.

The gene calls are TRBV19 and TRBJ2-6; D ambiguous. The CDR3 has 15 residues. CDR1 LNHDA and CDR2 SQIVND come from the germline V gene (reference sequence). V dropped 1 base and J dropped 3 bases, with 7 bases sitting between them. The DNA of the CDR3 is TGTGCCAGTAGTATAGCGGTTCTTGGGGCCAACGTCCTGACTTTC. Protein: CASSIAVLGANVLTF.

The V gene is TRBV19, the J gene TRBJ1-5; no clear D. V lost 5 bases to trimming and J lost 9 bases, with 14 bases between them. CDR1 is LNHDA, CDR2 SQIVND, per germline (reference sequence). The CDR3 covers 13 residues. CDR3 sequence reads: CASSGDTDRPQHF. The DNA of the CDR3 is TGTGCCAGTAGTGGCGACACAGATCGGCCCCAGCATTTT.

The V and J genes are TRBV29-1 and TRBJ2-2; tentative D call: TRBD1 (6 bases). The CDR3 loop spans 11 amino acids. The ends were cut back, 5 bases at V and 7 bases at J, with 8 bases in the middle. The germline gives CDR1 SQVTM, CDR2 ANQGSEA. The CDR3 here is CSVKGVGELFF. The CDR3 DNA follows: TGCAGCGTTAAGGGGGTCGGGGAGCTGTTTTTT.

This clone occurred once. This sequence joins TRBV28 and TRBJ2-7, with D uncertain. Trimming pared 5 bases from V and 3 bases from J, leaving 8 bases between. Germline V lookup: CDR1 MDHEN, CDR2 SYDVKM. The CDR3 is 12 residues long. The CDR3 here is CASSLQYYEQYF. The CDR3 DNA follows: TGTGCCAGCAGTCTGCAGTACTACGAGCAGTACTTC. Using reference TRBV28 and TRBJ2-7 for the parts outside the CDR3, the full variable domain is DVKVTQSSRYLVKRTGEKVFLECVQDMDHENMFWYRQDPGLGLRLIYFSYDVKMKEKGDIPEGYSVSREKKERFSLILESASTNQTSMYLCASSLQYYEQYFGPGTRLTVT.

The rearrangement links TRBV5-1 to TRBJ2-7; 10 positions match TRBD1. CDR1 is SGHRS and CDR2 is YFSETQ in the germline V gene. J lost 6 bases, V lost 7 bases, and 10 bases had no gene match. The CDR3 spans 14 residues. The CDR3 loop reads CASRRQGAISEQYF. As DNA, the CDR3 is TGCGCCAGCCGCCGACAGGGGGCAATAAGCGAGCAGTACTTC.

This clone was counted only a few times. The V gene is TRBV27, the J gene TRBJ2-3; no clear D gene. The germline V and J ends were trimmed by 6 bases and 6 bases, with 13 bases remaining between them. This CDR3 is 13 amino acids long. The V gene's germline CDR1 is MNHEY and CDR2 SMNVEV (reference sequence). The CDR3 reads CASSPGFLDTQYF. For the CDR3, the DNA is TGTGCCAGCAGCCCTGGTTTTCTGGATACGCAGTATTTT.

This rearrangement joins TRBV4-1 to TRBJ2-7; D may be TRBD1 (6 bases). CDR3 length: 15 residues. V dropped 0 bases and J dropped 3 bases, with 12 bases sitting between them. From germline, CDR1 is MGHRA and CDR2 YSYEKL. The CDR3 spells CASSQDQGTYYEQYF. CDR3 nucleotides: TGCGCCAGCAGCCAAGATCAGGGGACCTACTACGAGCAGTACTTC.

CDR3 DNA: TGTGCCAGCGAGGACCGGAGACGGAATGAAAAACTGTTTTTT. Its translation is CASEDRRRNEKLFF. The chain employs TRBV2 and TRBJ1-4; D gene ambiguous. The CDR3 is 14 residues long. Germline V gene data show CDR1 as SNHLY and CDR2 as FYNNEI. The germline V and J ends were trimmed by 8 bases and 5 bases, with 15 bases remaining between them.

The chain recombines TRBV5-1 with TRBJ2-7, with 9 bases that match TRBD1. Germline CDR1 is SGHRS and CDR2 is YFSETQ. CDR3 length: 13 residues. V lost 3 bases and J lost 6; bases outside the gene matches: 4. CDR3 DNA sequence: TGCGCCAGCAGCTCGGGGGACAGGGCCGAGCAGTACTTC. Translation gives CASSSGDRAEQYF. Combining the CDR3 with reference TRBV5-1 and TRBJ2-7 gives the whole variable domain KAGVTQTPRYLIKTRGQQVTLSCSPISGHRSVSWYQQTPGQGLQFLFEYFSETQRNKGNFPGRFSGRQFSNSRSEMNVSTLELGDSALYLCASSSGDRAEQYFGPGTRLTVT.